Below are 7 T cell receptor beta chains sequenced from a single sample in a study of CD8 T cells in Susac syndrome. With random hexamers, reverse transcription was performed on about 0.5 to 1 ug of RNA. TCRdb re-called the immunoSEQ multiplex PCR reads with MiXCR, one entry per CDR3 protein. Of 180,000 or so distinct CDR3 sequences in the sample, more than 90% are singletons; the top ten hold around 0.14%. Sequencing used CD4+ T cells from PBMCs. The source of these receptors is a human donor in good health.

The chain has TRBV7-9 and TRBJ2-5, with D hard to call. Trimming removed 5 bases at V and 2 bases at J, with 12 bases between. The CDR3 sequence is 14 residues long. Germline V lookup: CDR1 SEHNR, CDR2 FQNEAQ (reference sequence). CDR3 amino acids: CASSLQSRQETQYF. The CDR3, as DNA: TGTGCCAGCAGCCTACAGAGCAGGCAAGAGACCCAGTACTTC. The entire variable domain, with the rest obtained from reference TRBV7-9 and TRBJ2-5, is as follows: DTGVSQNPRHKITKRGQNVTFRCDPISEHNRLYWYRQTLGQGPEFLTYFQNEAQLEKSRLLSDRFSAERPKGSFSTLEIQRTEQGDSAMYLCASSLQSRQETQYFGPGTRLLVL.

J is TRBJ2-1 and V is TRBV4-2; D is perhaps TRBD1 or TRBD2 (5 bases each). The CDR3 is made up of 14 amino acids. The V gene lost 1 base and the J gene lost 9 bases, with 13 bases spanning the gap. Germline CDR1 reads LGHNA; CDR2 reads YNFKEQ. CDR3 in amino acids: CASSQGDGGREQFF. The CDR3 DNA follows: TGTGCCAGCAGCCAAGGGGACGGCGGGCGTGAGCAGTTCTTC.

This clonotype came up once. The chain couples TRBV20-1 to TRBJ1-5, with 8 bases lining up with TRBD1. From germline, CDR1 is DFQATT and CDR2 SNEGSKA (reference sequence). V dropped 0 bases and J dropped 5; count of bases not matched to a gene: 6. The CDR3 is 15 residues long. CDR3 protein: CSARDGTGAHQPQHF. In DNA, the CDR3 is TGCAGTGCTAGAGATGGGACAGGAGCTCATCAGCCCCAGCATTTT.

V gene TRBV29-1 combines with J gene TRBJ1-1, with unresolved D. The CDR3 contains 13 residues. Germline CDR1 SQVTM, CDR2 ANQGSEA. The ends were cut back, 2 bases at V and 7 bases at J, with 14 bases in the middle. The CDR3 loop is CSVESTEYFEAFF. For the CDR3, the DNA is TGCAGCGTTGAATCTACCGAATACTTTGAAGCTTTCTTT.

J is TRBJ1-5 and V is TRBV18, with D maybe TRBD1 (5 bases). CDR3 length: 13 amino acids. Germline loops: CDR1 KGHSH, CDR2 LQKENI. Trimming pared 6 bases from V and 7 bases from J, leaving 13 bases between. In DNA form, the CDR3 reads TGTGCCAGCTCGCCCAGGGATAGCCAGCCCCAGCATTTT. As protein: CASSPRDSQPQHF.

The chain joins TRBV7-2 to TRBJ2-3; 9 bases agree with TRBD2. CDR1 is SGHTA, CDR2 FQGNSA, per germline. The ends lost 5 bases at V and 1 base at J; junction bases unmatched: 7. The CDR3 loop spans 16 amino acids. The CDR3 coding sequence is TGTGCCAGCAGCCCTGTTGGCGGGGGGGGCACAGATACGCAGTATTTT. Encoded protein: CASSPVGGGGTDTQYF.

The V call is TRBV25-1, the J call TRBJ1-1, with 9 bases identical to TRBD1. CDR1 is MGHDK, CDR2 SYGVNS, per germline. J was trimmed by 2 bases and V by 4 bases; bases with no gene match: 8. The CDR3 consists of 16 residues. This CDR3 reads CASSALWGQGNTEAFF. The CDR3 nucleotides read TGTGCCAGCAGTGCCCTATGGGGACAGGGCAACACTGAAGCTTTCTTT.